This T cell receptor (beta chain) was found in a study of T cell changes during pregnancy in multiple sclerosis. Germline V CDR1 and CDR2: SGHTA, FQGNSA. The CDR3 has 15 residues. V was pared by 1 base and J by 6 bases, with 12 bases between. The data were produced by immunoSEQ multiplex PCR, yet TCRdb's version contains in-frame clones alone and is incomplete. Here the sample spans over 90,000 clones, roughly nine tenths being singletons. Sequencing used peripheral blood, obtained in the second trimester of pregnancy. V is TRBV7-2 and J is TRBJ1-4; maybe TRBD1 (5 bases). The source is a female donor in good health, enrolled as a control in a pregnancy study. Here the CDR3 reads CASSLGGREDEKLFF. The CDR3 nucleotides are TGTGCCAGCAGCTTAGGGGGCAGAGAAGATGAAAAACTGTTTTTT.